Each of the 26 T cell receptor beta chains below was sequenced from the same sample in a study of regulatory T cells in long-lasting Graves disease. Library construction for TCR beta used iRepertoire HTBI primers and Arm-PCR of CDR3 regions. TCRdb processed the multiplex PCR reads anew with MiXCR; each CDR3 protein has one entry. The sample has roughly 700,000 distinct CDR3 sequences, 30% seen once. Time point specified: persistent/refractory GD, antithyroid drugs over 5 years with positive TRAb. From PBMCs, RNA was extracted and then used to make the TCR library. Sequencing used peripheral blood mononuclear cells (PBMCs), obtained when the disease was refractory, from a patient treated with antithyroid drugs. These receptors all come from a female donor with Graves disease.

This clonotype turned up a few times. The rearrangement joins TRBV6-1 to TRBJ2-7, with no clear D. V was cut by 7 bases and J by 3 bases, with 7 bases left in between. Germline V gene sequence: CDR1 MNHNS, CDR2 SASEGT. This CDR3 region has 11 residues. For the CDR3, the DNA is TGTGCCAGCACCTTTAACTACGAGCAGTACTTC. It translates to CASTFNYEQYF.

Concerning this clonotype: Compared with germline, one end of the junction differs, possibly owing to a read error. The chain joins TRBV7-6 to TRBJ1-6; D is unresolved. This CDR3 is 13 amino acids long. Germline V gene sequence: CDR1 SGHVS, CDR2 FNYEAQ. CDR3 in amino acids: CASRGGYNSPPHF. CDR3 nucleotides: TGTGCCAGCCGGGGTGGTTATAATTCACCCCCCCACTTT.

The chain recombines TRBV9 with TRBJ1-2; D not resolved. V dropped 5 bases and J dropped 4 bases, with 18 bases sitting between them. Per germline, CDR1 SGDLS and CDR2 YYNGEE. The CDR3 spans 15 residues. CDR3 residues: CASSDAPEGSYGYTF. The CDR3 DNA reads as TGTGCCAGCAGTGACGCTCCGGAGGGCAGCTATGGCTACACCTTC.

This clonotype was seen only a few times. This chain connects TRBV5-5 to TRBJ2-7, with TRBD1 matching 11 bases. The germline CDR1 and CDR2 sequences are SGHKS and YYEKEE (reference sequence). Losses at the gene ends were 4 bases for V and 6 bases for J; bases not matched to a gene: 15. This CDR3 is built from 17 residues. The CDR3 here is CASSGRTGGVWGSEQYF. For the CDR3, the DNA is TGTGCCAGCAGCGGACGGACAGGGGGCGTATGGGGAAGCGAGCAGTACTTC. Combining the CDR3 with reference TRBV5-5 and TRBJ2-7 gives the whole variable domain DAGVTQSPTHLIKTRGQQVTLRCSPISGHKSVSWYQQVLGQGPQFIFQYYEKEERGRGNFPDRFSARQFPNYSSELNVNALLLGDSALYLCASSGRTGGVWGSEQYFGPGTRLTVT.

This clonotype was picked up many times. The V and J genes are TRBV19 and TRBJ2-5; tentatively, D is TRBD1 (6 bases). Looked up from germline, CDR1 is LNHDA and CDR2 is SQIVND (reference sequence). The V gene lost 3 bases and the J gene lost 5 bases, with 16 bases spanning the gap. The length of the CDR3 is 15 residues. This CDR3 is CASSMGPTGSETQYF. For the CDR3, the DNA is TGTGCCAGTAGTATGGGCCCAACAGGGAGCGAGACCCAGTACTTC.

This clonotype has a count of ten or more. The chain couples TRBV2 to TRBJ1-2; 10 bases align to TRBD1. Germline loops: CDR1 SNHLY, CDR2 FYNNEI. Germline trimming cut 5 bases from V and 7 bases from J; bases unmatched to any gene: 7. The CDR3 length is 14 residues. The CDR3 protein is CASSLLRTGGGYTF. In DNA form, the CDR3 reads TGTGCCAGCAGTCTACTTCGGACAGGGGGTGGCTACACCTTC.

This chain links TRBV19 with TRBJ2-3, with a tentative D call TRBD2 (5 bases). The germline V gene encodes CDR1 LNHDA and CDR2 SQIVND (reference sequence). This CDR3 has 16 amino acids. Trimming took 4 bases from V and 5 from J, leaving 19 bases between them. The CDR3 bases are TGTGCCAGTAGTACCGGACGGGAAACCAGATTAGATACGCAGTATTTT. Amino acids: CASSTGRETRLDTQYF.

In its sample, this clonotype was seen many times. The V call is TRBV27, the J call TRBJ1-4; D is unresolved. V dropped 5 bases and J dropped 10 bases, with 14 bases sitting between them. Looked up from germline, CDR1 is MNHEY and CDR2 is SMNVEV (reference sequence). The CDR3 consists of 13 residues. The CDR3 loop reads CASSRGLHGKLFF. CDR3 nucleotides: TGTGCCAGCAGTCGGGGATTACATGGAAAACTGTTTTTT.

The genes are TRBV7-9 and TRBJ1-1; perhaps TRBD1 as D (5 bases). The germline V gene has CDR1 SEHNR and CDR2 FQNEAQ (reference sequence). CDR3 length equals 15 residues. V shed 2 bases and J shed 5 bases, with 15 bases lying between them. The CDR3 spells CASSLRQLLGTEAFF. The CDR3 DNA reads TGTGCCAGCAGCTTAAGACAGCTCCTGGGAACTGAAGCTTTCTTT.

The chain links TRBV7-9 to TRBJ1-2; D is possibly TRBD1 (6 bases). The V and J ends lost 2 bases and 4 bases respectively, with 20 bases between them. CDR3 length: 17 amino acids. The germline V gene has CDR1 SEHNR and CDR2 FQNEAQ (reference sequence). This chain's CDR3 is CASSLRGSGHGVYGYTF. The CDR3 bases are TGTGCCAGCAGCTTAAGGGGGTCGGGGCATGGCGTCTATGGCTACACCTTC.

This chain connects TRBV12-3 or TRBV12-4 to TRBJ2-1, with unresolved D. The CDR3 contains 13 residues. Trimming left V 7 bases short and J 2 bases short, with 9 bases between. CDR3 sequence: CASIGLTYNEQFF. CDR3 nucleotide sequence: TGTGCCAGCATAGGGTTAACCTACAATGAGCAGTTCTTC.

V gene TRBV5-4 combines with J gene TRBJ1-5; a weak D match, TRBD1 (5 bases). The CDR3 runs 15 residues. Trimming left V 4 bases short and J 1 base short, with 12 bases between. Germline CDR1 reads SGHNT; CDR2 reads YYREEE (reference sequence). CDR3 amino acids: CASSPGPGSNQPQHF. CDR3 nucleotides: TGTGCCAGCAGCCCGGGACCTGGGAGCAATCAGCCCCAGCATTTT.

The chain links TRBV6-1 to TRBJ1-6, with 8 bases that match TRBD1. With 8 bases clipped from V and 5 bases from J, the junction kept 2 bases outside the gene matches. CDR1 and CDR2 from the germline V gene are MNHNS and SASEGT. The CDR3 spans 13 residues. Here the CDR3 reads CASGTGNNSPLHF. The DNA of the CDR3 is TGTGCCAGCGGGACAGGCAATAATTCACCCCTCCACTTT.

This chain connects TRBV20-1 to TRBJ1-4; no clear D gene. Per germline, CDR1 DFQATT and CDR2 SNEGSKA (reference sequence). The V end lost 4 bases, the J end lost 8 bases, and 11 bases lay between the germline ends. CDR3 length: 12 residues. CDR3 sequence reads: CSATQIREKLFF. DNA for the CDR3: TGCAGTGCTACCCAAATCAGGGAAAAACTGTTTTTT.

The V call is TRBV30, the J call TRBJ1-5; 7 bases are a match to TRBD1. Germline CDR1 GTSNPN, CDR2 SVGIG (reference sequence). Trimming took 2 bases from V and 3 from J; bases not matched to a gene: 10. The CDR3 contains 16 residues. In nucleotides, the CDR3 is TGTGCCTGGAGTTATCTCGGGACAGACCTCAATCAGCCCCAGCATTTT. This gives the protein CAWSYLGTDLNQPQHF. Together with reference TRBV30 and TRBJ1-5, the CDR3 gives the full variable domain: SQTIHQWPATLVQPVGSPLSLECTVEGTSNPNLYWYRQAAGRGLQLLFYSVGIGQISSEVPQNLSASRPQDRQFILSSKKLLLSDSGFYLCAWSYLGTDLNQPQHFGDGTRLSIL.

The table lists this clonotype with many counts. The V and J genes are TRBV28 and TRBJ1-4; 8 bases agree with TRBD1. The CDR3 runs 13 residues. Trimming cost V 6 bases and J 7 bases; bases outside gene matches: 4. Germline loops: CDR1 MDHEN, CDR2 SYDVKM. The CDR3: CASSGQGREKLFF. The CDR3 DNA sequence: TGTGCCAGCAGCGGACAGGGTCGTGAAAAACTGTTTTTT. The entire variable domain, with the rest obtained from reference TRBV28 and TRBJ1-4, is as follows: DVKVTQSSRYLVKRTGEKVFLECVQDMDHENMFWYRQDPGLGLRLIYFSYDVKMKEKGDIPEGYSVSREKKERFSLILESASTNQTSMYLCASSGQGREKLFFGSGTQLSVL.

This clonotype was counted between two and nine times. The chain links TRBV6-5 to TRBJ1-3; a weak D match, TRBD1 (6 bases). V was clipped by 2 bases and J by 9 bases, with 20 bases between them. The CDR3 covers 16 residues. The V gene's germline CDR1 is MNHEY and CDR2 SVGAGI. CDR3 sequence (DNA): TGTGCCAGCAGTTACCACGGACAGTGGCGGAGTGGCACCATATATTTT. It is translated as CASSYHGQWRSGTIYF.

Many counts were recorded for this clonotype. The V gene is TRBV11-2, the J gene TRBJ2-5; no definite D call. The CDR3 is made up of 14 amino acids. Germline CDR1 SGHAT, CDR2 FQNNGV. Trimming cost V 7 bases and J 2 bases, with 14 bases left between them. CDR3 sequence: CASTLSRPQETQYF. CDR3 nucleotide sequence: TGTGCCAGCACCCTTAGCCGGCCACAAGAGACCCAGTACTTC.

Notes on this clonotype: Given the absence of the conserved phenylalanine or tryptophan at the CDR3 end, a read error is likely. The genes are TRBV4-2 and TRBJ1-5; unclear D gene. CDR3 size: 13 residues. Germline lookup yields CDR1 LGHNA and CDR2 YNFKEQ. Between the trimmed V and J ends, which lost 0 bases and 1 base, there was a span of 1 base. CDR3 amino acids: CASSQESNQPQHS. In DNA form, the CDR3 reads TGTGCCAGCAGCCAAGAGAGCAATCAGCCCCAGCATTCT.

With respect to this clonotype: This could be a read error, since a much larger clone is one nucleotide away. J is TRBJ1-6 and V is TRBV2; 9 bases are shared with TRBD1. Germline V CDR1 and CDR2: SNHLY, FYNNEI. This CDR3 has 17 amino acids. After removal of 5 bases from V and 9 bases from J, the junction contained 14 bases not matched to a gene. The CDR3 here is CASSQPVGQGPGSPLHF. CDR3 DNA sequence: TGTGCCAGCAGTCAACCCGTAGGACAGGGGCCGGGTTCACCCCTCCACTTT.

The chain combines TRBV19 with TRBJ1-1, with no clear D. The V and J ends lost 3 bases and 0 bases respectively, with 17 bases between them. CDR1 and CDR2 from the germline V gene are LNHDA and SQIVND (reference sequence). This CDR3 is built from 17 residues. Written as DNA, the CDR3 is TGTGCCAGTAGTATTACGGAGTCAGCAGAAATGAACACTGAAGCTTTCTTT. Protein: CASSITESAEMNTEAFF.

This clonotype occurred a few times. The rearrangement uses TRBV5-5 and TRBJ2-7; 7 bases align to TRBD2. V dropped 5 bases and J dropped 2; count of bases not matched to a gene: 7. Germline V lookup: CDR1 SGHKS, CDR2 YYEKEE (reference sequence). This CDR3 is built from 14 residues. This CDR3 is CASSYRGLAYEQYF. The CDR3, as DNA: TGTGCCAGCAGTTACCGAGGACTAGCCTACGAGCAGTACTTC.

The chain joins TRBV4-1 to TRBJ1-1, with unresolved D. The CDR3 is 13 amino acids. The V and J ends lost 1 base and 7 bases respectively, with 10 bases between them. Germline V lookup: CDR1 MGHRA, CDR2 YSYEKL. CDR3 bases: TGCGCCAGCAGCCAAGTTGAGGCTAATGAAGCTTTCTTT. Translating gives CASSQVEANEAFF.

This clonotype was recorded at least ten times. CDR3 DNA sequence: TGTGCCAGCAGCCTCGACAGGCGGAACACTGAAGCTTTCTTT. Translation gives CASSLDRRNTEAFF. The chain carries TRBV28 and TRBJ1-1; tentatively, D is TRBD1 (6 bases). The CDR3 totals 14 residues. Looked up from germline, CDR1 is MDHEN and CDR2 is SYDVKM. Trimming removed 6 bases from V and 1 base from J, with 12 bases in between.

This clonotype was found a few times. This chain uses TRBV30 with TRBJ1-1; D perhaps matches TRBD1 (5 bases). From germline, CDR1 is GTSNPN and CDR2 SVGIG (reference sequence). The CDR3 totals 12 residues. V was shortened by 1 base and J by 7 bases, with 10 bases between the two germline ends. The CDR3 spells CAWSAQGLEAFF. The DNA of the CDR3 is TGTGCCTGGAGTGCCCAGGGCCTTGAAGCTTTCTTT.

This clonotype occurred many times. The chain has TRBV20-1 and TRBJ2-7; D not certain. The CDR3 totals 13 residues. Germline lookup yields CDR1 DFQATT and CDR2 SNEGSKA (reference sequence). V lost 3 bases to trimming and J lost 0 bases, with 9 bases between them. DNA of the CDR3: TGCAGTGCTAGTCCGCCTGTCTCCTACGAGCAGTACTTC. Translation gives CSASPPVSYEQYF.